A few counts support the clone carrying this T cell receptor beta chain. As yet, its antigen is unknown. CDR1 and CDR2 from the germline V gene are SGDLS and YYNGEE. The CDR3 runs 16 residues. Unmatched junction bases numbered 6, after V lost 3 bases and J lost 2 bases. The data were taken from a study of T cells in Graves' hyperthyroidism and ophthalmopathy. Overall study results and limits: The model foresaw ophthalmopathy a median roughly 6.5 months prior to onset.

RNA transcripts yielded amplified TCR beta CDR3 regions. During a first-round RT-PCR of the TCR CDR3, the HTBI primer set was used. Each CDR3 protein is one row after TCRdb ran MiXCR on the multiplex PCR reads. The table records about 620,000 distinct CDR3 sequences, under 20% of them present only once. Researchers barred patients who had uncontrolled infection, other autoimmune disease, pregnancy or lactation. The PBMCs were taken from over 9.5 ml of fresh peripheral blood. The gene calls are TRBV9 and TRBJ2-3; 10 positions agree with TRBD2. Sequencing was carried out using blood. This clonotype was obtained from a woman in her twenties or thirties with Graves' hyperthyroidism. The DNA for the CDR3 is TGTGCCAGCAGCGAAGGACTAGCGGACGTCACAGATACGCAGTATTTT. Translation gives CASSEGLADVTDTQYF.